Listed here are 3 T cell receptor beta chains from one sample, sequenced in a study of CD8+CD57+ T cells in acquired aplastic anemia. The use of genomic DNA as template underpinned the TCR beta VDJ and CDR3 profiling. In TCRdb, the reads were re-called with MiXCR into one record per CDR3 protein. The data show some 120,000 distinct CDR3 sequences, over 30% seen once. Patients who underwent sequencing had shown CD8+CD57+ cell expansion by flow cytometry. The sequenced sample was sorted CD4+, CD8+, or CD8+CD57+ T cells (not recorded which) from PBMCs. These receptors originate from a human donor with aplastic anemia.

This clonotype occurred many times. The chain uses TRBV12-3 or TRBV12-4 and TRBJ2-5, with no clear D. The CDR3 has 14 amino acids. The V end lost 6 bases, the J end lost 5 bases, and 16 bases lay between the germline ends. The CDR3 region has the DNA TGTGCCAGCAGCCCGGACGCTACCTGGGAGACCCAGTACTTC. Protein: CASSPDATWETQYF.

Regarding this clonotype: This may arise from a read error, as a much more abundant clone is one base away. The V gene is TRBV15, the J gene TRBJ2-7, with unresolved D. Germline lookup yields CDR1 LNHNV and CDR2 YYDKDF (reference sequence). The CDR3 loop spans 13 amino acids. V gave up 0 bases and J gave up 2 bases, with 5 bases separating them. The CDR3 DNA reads TGTGCCACCAGCAGAGATATCGCCTACGAGCAGTACTTC. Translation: CATSRDIAYEQYF.

The DNA of the CDR3 is TGTGCCAGCAGCGTAGAGGATAGGAGAAATGAAAAACTGTTTTTT. Its protein is CASSVEDRRNEKLFF. The J gene is TRBJ1-4, the V gene TRBV9, with unresolved D. The CDR3 length is 15 residues. Trimming stripped 0 bases from V and 5 bases from J, with 11 bases between. Germline lookup yields CDR1 SGDLS and CDR2 YYNGEE.